Each of the 13 T cell receptor beta chains below was sequenced from the same sample in a study of T cell responses to AZD1222 COVID-19 vaccine. The table came from immunoSEQ multiplex PCR; TCRdb's copy has only in-frame clones and leaves some out. The table shows roughly 130,000 clones, with 85% to 90% occurring only once. The sample in question was peripheral blood, obtained on day 0 of AZD1222 vaccination. The receptors stem from an adult in good health.

The CDR3 is CASSLQDNSYEQYF. In DNA form, the CDR3 reads TGTGCCAGCAGCTTGCAGGATAACTCCTACGAGCAGTACTTC. V is TRBV5-5 and J is TRBJ2-7; D gene unclear. CDR3 size: 14 residues. CDR1 is SGHKS and CDR2 is YYEKEE in the germline V gene (reference sequence). V was pared by 1 base and J by 0 bases, with 8 bases between. The full variable domain, in which reference TRBV5-5 and TRBJ2-7 provide the parts outside the CDR3, is DAGVTQSPTHLIKTRGQQVTLRCSPISGHKSVSWYQQVLGQGPQFIFQYYEKEERGRGNFPDRFSARQFPNYSSELNVNALLLGDSALYLCASSLQDNSYEQYFGPGTRLTVT.

This sequence joins TRBV13 and TRBJ2-7, with TRBD1 matching over 9 bases. The CDR3 spans 15 residues. CDR1 and CDR2 from the germline V gene are PRHDT and FYEKMQ (reference sequence). The junction had 4 bases not matched to a gene; V was cut back by 0 bases and J by 4 bases. The CDR3: CASSLGTGGGYEQYF. The CDR3, as DNA: TGTGCCAGCAGCTTAGGTACAGGGGGCGGGTACGAGCAGTACTTC.

The chain combines TRBV6-5 with TRBJ1-5; D is undetermined. This CDR3 region has 13 residues. Trimming removed 8 bases at V and 5 bases at J, with 13 bases between. Germline-derived CDR1 and CDR2 are MNHEY and SVGAGI. Here the CDR3 DNA reads TGTGCCAGCGGCAACAGCATGGATCAGCCCCAGCATTTT. Residues: CASGNSMDQPQHF.

This clone was recorded a few times. This chain uses TRBV5-5 with TRBJ2-7; D unresolved. CDR1 is SGHKS, CDR2 YYEKEE, per germline (reference sequence). The CDR3 consists of 15 residues. V lost 0 bases, J lost 2 bases, and 12 bases lay in between. Here the CDR3 reads CASSLVLIGTYEQYF. CDR3 nucleotides: TGTGCCAGCAGCTTGGTCTTGATCGGTACCTACGAGCAGTACTTC.

V is TRBV4-2 and J is TRBJ2-3, with D perhaps matching TRBD2 (5 bases). V shed 5 bases and J shed 2 bases, with 14 bases lying between them. Germline CDR1 LGHNA, CDR2 YNFKEQ. CDR3 length: 15 amino acids. The CDR3 DNA reads TGTGCCAGCAGCTACTCGGGAAGAGACACAGATACGCAGTATTTT. It yields the protein CASSYSGRDTDTQYF.

The chain has TRBV5-1 and TRBJ2-3; the D call may be TRBD1 or TRBD2 (5 bases each). The V and J ends lost 0 bases and 0 bases respectively, with 11 bases between them. Germline V CDR1 and CDR2: SGHRS, YFSETQ. CDR3 length: 16 residues. The CDR3 protein is CASSLVGTPSTDTQYF. The CDR3 DNA is TGCGCCAGCAGCTTGGTGGGGACCCCTAGCACAGATACGCAGTATTTT.

V and J are TRBV5-6 and TRBJ1-5, with a possible D match to TRBD1 (5 bases). Looked up from germline, CDR1 is SGHDT and CDR2 is YYEEEE. V lost 4 bases to trimming and J lost 2 bases, with 13 bases between them. The CDR3 has 15 amino acids. Here the CDR3 DNA reads TGTGCCAGCAGCCTCTTGCGCAGGGGCAATCAGCCCCAGCATTTT. It encodes CASSLLRRGNQPQHF. Supplemented by reference TRBV5-6 and TRBJ1-5, the full variable domain reads DAGVTQSPTHLIKTRGQQVTLRCSPKSGHDTVSWYQQALGQGPQFIFQYYEEEERQRGNFPDRFSGHQFPNYSSELNVNALLLGDSALYLCASSLLRRGNQPQHFGDGTRLSIL.

This clone was observed a handful of times. The chain recombines TRBV7-8 with TRBJ1-3; no clear D. CDR3 length: 15 residues. Germline values: CDR1 SGHVS, CDR2 FQNEAQ. Trimming removed 5 bases at V and 0 bases at J, with 11 bases between. CDR3 nucleotides: TGTGCCAGCAGCCCCTACACGAGCTCTGGAAACACCATATATTTT. Amino acid sequence: CASSPYTSSGNTIYF.

On this clone: In the same sample, other DNA sequences code for this CDR3. The chain combines TRBV19 with TRBJ1-5; D is uncertain. The ends were cut back, 5 bases at V and 1 base at J, with 3 bases in the middle. The CDR3 spans 12 residues. Per germline, CDR1 LNHDA and CDR2 SQIVND (reference sequence). The CDR3 nucleotides are TGTGCCAGTAGTCTAAGCAATCAGCCCCAGCATTTT. Translating gives CASSLSNQPQHF. The full variable domain, in which reference TRBV19 and TRBJ1-5 provide the parts outside the CDR3, is DGGITQSPKYLFRKEGQNVTLSCEQNLNHDAMYWYRQDPGQGLRLIYYSQIVNDFQKGDIAEGYSVSREKKESFPLTVTSAQKNPTAFYLCASSLSNQPQHFGDGTRLSIL.

The chain joins TRBV2 to TRBJ1-2; D is uncertain. This CDR3 spans 12 amino acids. Germline CDR1 SNHLY, CDR2 FYNNEI. V was trimmed by 2 bases and J by 7 bases, leaving 8 bases between them. The DNA of the CDR3 is TGTGCCAGCAGTGAATATTGGAGTGGCTACACCTTC. Its protein product is CASSEYWSGYTF.

The genes are TRBV11-2 and TRBJ1-1; D gene uncertain. The germline CDR1 and CDR2 sequences are SGHAT and FQNNGV. The CDR3 is 12 amino acids. The V end lost 1 base, the J end lost 5 bases, and 5 bases lay between the germline ends. The DNA of the CDR3 is TGTGCCAGCAGCTTAGGCGTAACTGAAGCTTTCTTT. Its protein is CASSLGVTEAFF.

The J gene is TRBJ2-7, the V gene TRBV11-3; either TRBD1 or TRBD2 may fit D (7 bases each). CDR1 is SGHNT and CDR2 is YENEEA in the germline V gene. The CDR3 is 13 amino acids. V shed 5 bases and J shed 2 bases, with 10 bases lying between them. The CDR3 region has the DNA TGTGCCAGCAGCCAGGGGGGGGCCTACGAGCAGTACTTC. Translated, it gives CASSQGGAYEQYF.

The chain joins TRBV28 to TRBJ1-1; no firm D call. The CDR3 is 12 amino acids. The V gene's germline CDR1 is MDHEN and CDR2 SYDVKM. The V end was cut by 4 bases, the J end by 6 bases, with 9 bases between. In DNA, the CDR3 is TGTGCCAGCAGTTCGCGGAGCCCTGAAGCTTTCTTT. Amino acid sequence: CASSSRSPEAFF.